What follows are 3 T cell receptor beta chains derived from one specimen sequenced in a study of shared clonotypes between healthy human individuals. Some clones are missing from TCRdb's copy, which holds only in-frame ones; the method was immunoSEQ multiplex PCR. The sample contains more than 90,000 clones, 65% to 70% of which appear only once. Sequenced sample: memory CD8+ T cells sorted from blood. Described subset: CD45RO+ cells pooled with CCR7-negative TemRA cells. The receptors come from a man aged 25 to 40 in good health.

The chain uses TRBV10-3 and TRBJ2-2; D is ambiguous. Germline assignment: CDR1 ENHRY and CDR2 SYGVKD. CDR3 length: 15 amino acids. Trimming removed 2 bases from V and 4 bases from J, with 11 bases in between. CDR3 in amino acids: CAISEDVDPTGELFF. The CDR3 region has the DNA TGTGCCATCAGTGAGGACGTGGACCCCACCGGGGAGCTGTTTTTT.

This clone was detected only once. The gene calls are TRBV28 and TRBJ2-2; 7 bases match TRBD2. CDR3 size: 13 residues. Germline loops: CDR1 MDHEN, CDR2 SYDVKM. The V gene end was trimmed by 6 bases and the J gene end by 5 bases; junction bases not matched to a gene: 3. In DNA, the CDR3 is TGTGCCAGCAGCTGGGGGGGAACCGGGGAGCTGTTTTTT. It encodes CASSWGGTGELFF.

This clone ranks as medium-sized. The chain joins TRBV29-1 to TRBJ2-1; 8 nucleotides line up with TRBD2. In germline, CDR1 is SQVTM, CDR2 ANQGSEA. This CDR3 is built from 13 residues. Trimming took 6 bases from V and 7 from J; bases not matched to a gene: 8. This CDR3 reads CSVRTGLGNEQFF. The CDR3 DNA reads as TGCAGCGTCCGAACGGGACTAGGTAATGAGCAGTTCTTC.